This T cell receptor (beta chain) appears in the sequencing data of a study of human T cells and chemical hapten exposure. Study summary: Sensitization used 2% DPC on around 2 cm by around 2 cm upper inner arm skin.

Points from the study as a whole: Compared to controls, expanded TCRs made significantly more large clusters of similar CDR3s.

Time point: pre-sensitization, week 0. The treatment here: therapeutic diphenylcyclopropenone sensitization with weekly scalp DPC. TCRdb recomputed calls from the RACE reads with MiXCR, one row per CDR3 protein. The sample has around 380,000 distinct CDR3 sequences; 4.5% to 5.5% are singletons. The germline gives CDR1 MDHEN, CDR2 SYDVKM. This CDR3 region has 14 residues. The V segment lost 2 bases and the J segment 4 bases; nucleotides outside the gene matches: 3. This clonotype was seen ten or more times. Its antigen remains unidentified. This chain connects TRBV28 to TRBJ2-7, with TRBD2 identical over 9 bases. This material consisted of whole blood, taken in connection with sensitization to the hapten diphenylcyclopropenone (DPC). The sequence was collected from a young woman with alopecia areata. Some clones in this sample may be carry-over from other donors' samples. The CDR3 nucleotides read TGTGCCAGCAGTTTAGCGGGGGGGAATTACGAGCAGTACTTC. This sequence encodes CASSLAGGNYEQYF.